These T cell receptor beta chains were read from a single sample in a study of radiation and T cells in renal cell carcinoma. The method was immunoSEQ multiplex PCR; TCRdb's version includes in-frame clones alone and lacks a portion of them. The profile shows 100,000 to 150,000 clones, 81% of them singletons. The source material was blood, sampled from a patient whose treatment included radiotherapy and nephrectomy. These receptors were taken from a man in his fifties or sixties with renal cell carcinoma. The CDR3 runs from the conserved cysteine through the conserved F or W. A D gene is named only where the DNA matches it firmly. Clone size appears in some rows only: once, few, many, or a class for an expanded clone.

clone_size: NA; v_call: TRBV7-2; j_call: TRBJ2-3; d_call: NA; cdr3_nt: TGTGCCAGCAGCTTAGTCGGGGGCTACACAGATACGCAGTATTTT; cdr3_aa: CASSLVGGYTDTQYF
clone_size: NA; v_call: TRBV2; j_call: TRBJ1-6; d_call: TRBD1; cdr3_nt: TGTGCCAGCAGTGGTTCAGGGGGCGTGAACTCACCCCTCCACTTT; cdr3_aa: CASSGSGGVNSPLHF
clone_size: few; v_call: TRBV29-1; j_call: TRBJ1-1; d_call: TRBD1; cdr3_nt: TGCAGCGTCCGACAGGGTCTGTTGTACACTGAAGCTTTCTTT; cdr3_aa: CSVRQGLLYTEAFF
clone_size: NA; v_call: TRBV5-1; j_call: TRBJ2-3; d_call: TRBD1; cdr3_nt: TGCGCCAGCAGCTTGGCCAGAGACAGGGTGACAGATACGCAGTATTTT; cdr3_aa: CASSLARDRVTDTQYF
clone_size: NA; v_call: TRBV4-1; j_call: TRBJ2-3; d_call: NA; cdr3_nt: TGCGCCAGCAGCCAAGTAGTCGAGGGCACAGATACGCAGTATTTT; cdr3_aa: CASSQVVEGTDTQYF
clone_size: NA; v_call: TRBV27; j_call: TRBJ2-3; d_call: NA; cdr3_nt: TGTGCCAGCAGTTTGGAGACAGAGAGTGAAACGCAGTATTTT; cdr3_aa: CASSLETESETQYF
clone_size: NA; v_call: TRBV5-1; j_call: TRBJ1-1; d_call: TRBD1; cdr3_nt: TGCGCCAGCAGCGCGGGACAGGCTAAACTTGAAGCTTTCTTT; cdr3_aa: CASSAGQAKLEAFF
clone_size: NA; v_call: TRBV6-4; j_call: TRBJ1-5; d_call: TRBD1; cdr3_nt: TGTGCCAGCAGTGACTCGGGGACAGATTATAGCAATCAGCCCCAGCATTTT; cdr3_aa: CASSDSGTDYSNQPQHF
clone_size: NA; v_call: TRBV7-8; j_call: TRBJ1-1; d_call: TRBD1; cdr3_nt: TGTGCCAGCAGCCCCCGACAGGGTTACTTGAACACTGAAGCTTTCTTT; cdr3_aa: CASSPRQGYLNTEAFF
clone_size: NA; v_call: TRBV7-3; j_call: TRBJ1-6; d_call: NA; cdr3_nt: TGTGCCAGCAGCTTGGGCGGAAATAATTCACCCCTCCACTTT; cdr3_aa: CASSLGGNNSPLHF
clone_size: NA; v_call: TRBV9; j_call: TRBJ2-1; d_call: NA; cdr3_nt: TGTGCCAGCAGCGGAGGGCCTATGGATACGGATGAGCAGTTCTTC; cdr3_aa: CASSGGPMDTDEQFF
clone_size: NA; v_call: TRBV9; j_call: TRBJ2-2; d_call: NA; cdr3_nt: TGTGCCAGCAGCGAGGGAGGACAACCGACCGGGGAGCTGTTTTTT; cdr3_aa: CASSEGGQPTGELFF
clone_size: NA; v_call: TRBV5-4; j_call: TRBJ1-2; d_call: NA; cdr3_nt: TGTGCCAGCAGATTCCAGCAGGCTAACTATGGCTACACCTTC; cdr3_aa: CASRFQQANYGYTF
clone_size: NA; v_call: TRBV7-2; j_call: TRBJ1-1; d_call: NA; cdr3_nt: TGTGCCAGCAGCTTAGATCCTACCTTCCAAGCTTTCTTT; cdr3_aa: CASSLDPTFQAFF
clone_size: few; v_call: TRBV7-6; j_call: TRBJ2-7; d_call: TRBD2; cdr3_nt: TGTGCCAGCAGCTTAGCGCTGGGCGGGAGGGCCGACGAGCAGTACTTC; cdr3_aa: CASSLALGGRADEQYF
clone_size: NA; v_call: TRBV27; j_call: TRBJ2-3; d_call: NA; cdr3_nt: TGTGCCAGCAGTCAAACTAGGCGGGCCTTCACAGATACGCAGTATTTT; cdr3_aa: CASSQTRRAFTDTQYF
clone_size: NA; v_call: TRBV2; j_call: TRBJ2-5; d_call: NA; cdr3_nt: TGTGCCAGCGGCCGGCAGGGACAAGAGACCCAGTACTTC; cdr3_aa: CASGRQGQETQYF
clone_size: NA; v_call: TRBV2; j_call: TRBJ1-4; d_call: NA; cdr3_nt: TGTGCCAGCAGTGTTGGGCAGGGATTCGAAAAACTGTTTTTT; cdr3_aa: CASSVGQGFEKLFF
clone_size: NA; v_call: TRBV19; j_call: TRBJ2-3; d_call: NA; cdr3_nt: TGTGCCAGTAGTGGATTCGTGGGCAGCGGCACAGATACGCAGTATTTT; cdr3_aa: CASSGFVGSGTDTQYF
clone_size: NA; v_call: TRBV7-6; j_call: TRBJ2-3; d_call: TRBD1; cdr3_nt: TGTGCCAGCAGCTTAGTAGTACAGGGGAGAACCCCAGATACGCAGTATTTT; cdr3_aa: CASSLVVQGRTPDTQYF
clone_size: many; v_call: TRBV2; j_call: TRBJ1-5; d_call: NA; cdr3_nt: TGTGCCAGCAGTCGCGTAGGGGGAAATAGCAATCAGCCCCAGCATTTT; cdr3_aa: CASSRVGGNSNQPQHF
clone_size: NA; v_call: TRBV28; j_call: TRBJ1-1; d_call: NA; cdr3_nt: TGTGCCAGCAGCTCTTACCTGAACACTGAAGCTTTCTTT; cdr3_aa: CASSSYLNTEAFF
clone_size: once; v_call: TRBV6-1; j_call: TRBJ2-7; d_call: TRBD2; cdr3_nt: TGTGCCAGCAGTGAAGGCAGCGGGGCGGATTACGAGCAGTACTTC; cdr3_aa: CASSEGSGADYEQYF
clone_size: NA; v_call: TRBV7-2; j_call: TRBJ1-5; d_call: NA; cdr3_nt: TGTGCCAGCAGGCCTACGGGGGGGGGTCAGCCCCAGCATTTT; cdr3_aa: CASRPTGGGQPQHF
clone_size: NA; v_call: TRBV28; j_call: TRBJ2-7; d_call: TRBD2; cdr3_nt: TGTGCCAGCAGGACTAGCGGGATGGTGGAGCAGTACTTC; cdr3_aa: CASRTSGMVEQYF
clone_size: NA; v_call: TRBV7-9; j_call: TRBJ2-1; d_call: NA; cdr3_nt: TGTGCCAGCAGCCCCAAACACAGGGTCTCGGTTCGGTTATTCTTC; cdr3_aa: CASSPKHRVSVRLFF
clone_size: NA; v_call: TRBV5-1; j_call: TRBJ2-5; d_call: TRBD2; cdr3_nt: TGCGCCAGCAGCTGGACTAGCGGGGAAGAGACCCAGTACTTC; cdr3_aa: CASSWTSGEETQYF
clone_size: NA; v_call: TRBV10-3; j_call: TRBJ1-1; d_call: NA; cdr3_nt: TGTGCCATCAGTGCGGGTTCCCACGGTGGAAACACTGAAGCTTTCTTT; cdr3_aa: CAISAGSHGGNTEAFF
clone_size: many; v_call: TRBV14; j_call: TRBJ1-2; d_call: NA; cdr3_nt: TGTGCCAGCAGCCAAGATTCCTTCTATGGCTACACCTTC; cdr3_aa: CASSQDSFYGYTF
clone_size: NA; v_call: TRBV5-4; j_call: TRBJ2-1; d_call: TRBD2; cdr3_nt: TGTGCCAGCAGCTTCGCGACTAGCGGGAGAGGATACAATGAGCAGTTCTTC; cdr3_aa: CASSFATSGRGYNEQFF
clone_size: NA; v_call: TRBV11-1; j_call: TRBJ1-1; d_call: NA; cdr3_nt: TGTGCCAGCAGCTGGGCGGGTGGTCAGGGGAGCACTGAAGCTTTCTTT; cdr3_aa: CASSWAGGQGSTEAFF
clone_size: NA; v_call: TRBV7-6; j_call: TRBJ1-2; d_call: NA; cdr3_nt: TGTGCCAGCAGCTTTTTGACAGATTATGGCTACACCTTC; cdr3_aa: CASSFLTDYGYTF
clone_size: NA; v_call: TRBV2; j_call: TRBJ1-4; d_call: NA; cdr3_nt: TGTGCCAGCAGTAGACAGACAACTAATGAAAAACTGTTTTTT; cdr3_aa: CASSRQTTNEKLFF
clone_size: NA; v_call: TRBV5-1; j_call: TRBJ2-3; d_call: TRBD2; cdr3_nt: TGCGCCAGCAGCGGGGGACTAGCGGGGGCCCGAAGCACAGATACGCAGTATTTT; cdr3_aa: CASSGGLAGARSTDTQYF
clone_size: NA; v_call: TRBV5-1; j_call: TRBJ1-6; d_call: NA; cdr3_nt: TGCGCCAGCAGCTTGGAATTGGGGGGGCGTAATTCACCCCTCCACTTT; cdr3_aa: CASSLELGGRNSPLHF
clone_size: NA; v_call: TRBV4-2; j_call: TRBJ1-1; d_call: NA; cdr3_nt: TGTGCCAGCGGTCCCAGGGTGAACACTGAAGCTTTCTTT; cdr3_aa: CASGPRVNTEAFF
clone_size: NA; v_call: TRBV5-1; j_call: TRBJ1-4; d_call: TRBD1; cdr3_nt: TGCGCCAGCAGCTTGGAAGGACAGGGGGCTGATGAAAAACTGTTTTTT; cdr3_aa: CASSLEGQGADEKLFF
clone_size: NA; v_call: TRBV29-1; j_call: TRBJ2-1; d_call: TRBD1; cdr3_nt: TGCAGCGTTGACCGGGACAGGGTATACAATGAGCAGTTCTTC; cdr3_aa: CSVDRDRVYNEQFF
clone_size: NA; v_call: TRBV19; j_call: TRBJ2-7; d_call: TRBD1; cdr3_nt: TGTGCCAGTAGTGGCATGAGACAGGGGGCCGTATACGAGCGCGAGCAGTACTTC; cdr3_aa: CASSGMRQGAVYEREQYF
clone_size: NA; v_call: TRBV30; j_call: TRBJ1-2; d_call: NA; cdr3_nt: TGTGCCTGGAGTCTTCAGGGATATGGCTACACCTTC; cdr3_aa: CAWSLQGYGYTF
clone_size: NA; v_call: TRBV5-1; j_call: TRBJ1-1; d_call: NA; cdr3_nt: TGCGCCAGCAGCTTGTCAGGTATCGATATATATTTCTTT; cdr3_aa: CASSLSGIDIYFF
clone_size: once; v_call: TRBV14; j_call: TRBJ2-7; d_call: NA; cdr3_nt: TGTGCCAGCAGCCGCAGGACAGATTACGAGCAGTACTTC; cdr3_aa: CASSRRTDYEQYF
clone_size: NA; v_call: TRBV28; j_call: TRBJ1-4; d_call: TRBD1; cdr3_nt: TGTGCCAGCAGTTGGGGACAGAGAGCTAATGAAAAACTGTTTTTT; cdr3_aa: CASSWGQRANEKLFF
clone_size: NA; v_call: TRBV7-2; j_call: TRBJ2-1; d_call: TRBD2; cdr3_nt: TGTGCCAGCAGCCAGCCCCGAGGGGCTAGCGGGGGCCTATACAATGAGCAGTTCTTC; cdr3_aa: CASSQPRGASGGLYNEQFF
clone_size: few; v_call: TRBV7-9; j_call: TRBJ2-7; d_call: NA; cdr3_nt: TGTGCCAGCAGCTTAGGGGGATGGGGAAACGAGCAGTACTTC; cdr3_aa: CASSLGGWGNEQYF
clone_size: NA; v_call: TRBV2; j_call: TRBJ2-7; d_call: NA; cdr3_nt: TGTGCCAGTCTCATGGATTCCCCCGAGCAGTACTTC; cdr3_aa: CASLMDSPEQYF
clone_size: NA; v_call: TRBV19; j_call: TRBJ1-4; d_call: NA; cdr3_nt: TGTGCCAGTAGGGGACCTTCAGCAACTAATGAAAAACTGTTTTTT; cdr3_aa: CASRGPSATNEKLFF
clone_size: NA; v_call: TRBV28; j_call: TRBJ2-5; d_call: TRBD1; cdr3_nt: TGTGCCAGCAGTTTGCCGGGACAGGGGCACCAAGAGACCCAGTACTTC; cdr3_aa: CASSLPGQGHQETQYF
clone_size: NA; v_call: TRBV5-4; j_call: TRBJ2-1; d_call: NA; cdr3_nt: TGTGCCAGCAGCTTTCTACAAAACAACAATGAGCAGTTCTTC; cdr3_aa: CASSFLQNNNEQFF
clone_size: NA; v_call: TRBV5-1; j_call: TRBJ1-2; d_call: NA; cdr3_nt: TGCGCCAGCAGCGCTGGTGGCAGCTATGGCTACACCTTC; cdr3_aa: CASSAGGSYGYTF
clone_size: NA; v_call: TRBV4-2; j_call: TRBJ2-1; d_call: NA; cdr3_nt: TGTGCCAGCAGCCAAGAGTTCGGAGGGACCTACTACAATGAGCAGTTCTTC; cdr3_aa: CASSQEFGGTYYNEQFF
clone_size: NA; v_call: TRBV10-3; j_call: TRBJ1-2; d_call: TRBD1; cdr3_nt: TGTGCCATCAGTGATACAGGGGGCTATGGCTACACCTTC; cdr3_aa: CAISDTGGYGYTF
clone_size: NA; v_call: TRBV28; j_call: TRBJ1-4; d_call: NA; cdr3_nt: TGTGCCAGCAGTTCAAGGACAGCCGTAAATGAAAAACTGTTTTTT; cdr3_aa: CASSSRTAVNEKLFF